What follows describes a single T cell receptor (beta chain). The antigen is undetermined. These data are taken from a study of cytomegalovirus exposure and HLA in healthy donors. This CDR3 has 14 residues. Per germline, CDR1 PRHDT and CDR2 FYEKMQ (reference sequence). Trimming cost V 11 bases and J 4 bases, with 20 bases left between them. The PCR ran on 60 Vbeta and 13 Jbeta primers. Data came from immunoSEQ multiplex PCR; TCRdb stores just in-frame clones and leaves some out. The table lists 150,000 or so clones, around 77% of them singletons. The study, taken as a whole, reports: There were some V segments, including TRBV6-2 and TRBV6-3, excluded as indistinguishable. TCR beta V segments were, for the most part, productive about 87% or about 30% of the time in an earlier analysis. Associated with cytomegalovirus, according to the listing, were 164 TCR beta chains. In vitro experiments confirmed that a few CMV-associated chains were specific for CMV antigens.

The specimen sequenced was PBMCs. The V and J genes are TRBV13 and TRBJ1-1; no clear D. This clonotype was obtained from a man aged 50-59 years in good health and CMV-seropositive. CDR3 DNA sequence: TGTGCCTGTCGCCGAGAGGGCGAAGGCACTGAAGCTTTCTTT. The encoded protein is CACRREGEGTEAFF.